The rows below give T cell receptor beta chains drawn from one sample of a study of identical twins. In TCRdb, the 5' RACE reads were re-called with MiXCR into one record per CDR3 protein. This table holds 500,000 to 600,000 distinct CDR3 sequences, 22% found once. These data also formed part of another study, on T cells expressing NK-cell markers.

The source material was CD4+ T cells sorted from blood. Source of these receptors: a woman aged 18-30 years in good health. Each CDR3 is given with its conserved first and last residue. Fields, in order: J gene, D gene, V gene, CDR3 length, clone size, CDR3 protein, CDR3 DNA. The D gene is left open where the match is weak. Rows give clone size only sometimes, using once, few, many, or a class for an expanded clone.

j_gene: TRBJ2-3; d_gene: NA; v_gene: TRBV5-1; len: 16; abundance: few; CDR3aa: CASSFSAQRGTDTQYF; CDR3nt: TGCGCCAGCAGCTTTAGCGCCCAGCGTGGCACAGATACGCAGTATTTT
j_gene: TRBJ1-6; d_gene: NA; v_gene: TRBV3-1; len: 15; abundance: few; CDR3aa: CASSRGSGSDSPLHF; CDR3nt: TGTGCCAGCAGCCGAGGGTCGGGCAGTGATTCACCCCTCCACTTT
j_gene: TRBJ2-1; d_gene: NA; v_gene: TRBV20-1; len: 17; abundance: NA; CDR3aa: CSARDTGSGSSYNEQFF; CDR3nt: TGCAGTGCTAGAGATACCGGGAGTGGAAGCTCCTACAATGAGCAGTTCTTC
j_gene: TRBJ2-7; d_gene: NA; v_gene: TRBV5-1; len: 14; abundance: few; CDR3aa: CASSRDVPTYEQYF; CDR3nt: TGCGCCAGCAGCCGGGATGTCCCAACCTACGAGCAGTACTTC
j_gene: TRBJ2-7; d_gene: NA; v_gene: TRBV9; len: 13; abundance: NA; CDR3aa: CASSSGHFYEQYF; CDR3nt: TGTGCCAGCAGCTCGGGACATTTCTACGAGCAGTACTTC
j_gene: TRBJ2-1; d_gene: TRBD2; v_gene: TRBV24-1; len: 17; abundance: NA; CDR3aa: CATSRRARAGVVDEQFF; CDR3nt: TGTGCCACCTCCCGGCGGGCGCGAGCGGGAGTGGTCGATGAGCAGTTCTTC
j_gene: TRBJ2-7; d_gene: TRBD1; v_gene: TRBV6-1; len: 14; abundance: NA; CDR3aa: CASKPGQDRYEQYF; CDR3nt: TGTGCCAGCAAGCCGGGACAGGACCGCTACGAGCAGTACTTC
j_gene: TRBJ2-3; d_gene: TRBD2; v_gene: TRBV20-1; len: 16; abundance: many; CDR3aa: CSARDPGRAPTDTQYF; CDR3nt: TGCAGTGCTAGAGATCCGGGGAGGGCCCCCACAGATACGCAGTATTTT
j_gene: TRBJ2-7; d_gene: TRBD1; v_gene: TRBV7-2; len: 15; abundance: few; CDR3aa: CASSSWTGLAYEQYF; CDR3nt: TGTGCCAGCAGCTCGTGGACAGGTCTCGCTTACGAGCAGTACTTC
j_gene: TRBJ2-6; d_gene: NA; v_gene: TRBV18; len: 18; abundance: NA; CDR3aa: CASSPTGTKRAGANVLTF; CDR3nt: TGTGCCAGCTCACCGACCGGGACAAAGAGGGCTGGGGCCAACGTCCTGACTTTC
j_gene: TRBJ2-1; d_gene: TRBD1; v_gene: TRBV9; len: 11; abundance: many; CDR3aa: CASSSDRGQFF; CDR3nt: TGTGCCAGCAGCTCCGACAGGGGGCAGTTCTTC
j_gene: TRBJ2-1; d_gene: NA; v_gene: TRBV7-9; len: 12; abundance: NA; CDR3aa: CASSLMRNEQFF; CDR3nt: TGTGCCAGCAGCTTAATGAGGAATGAGCAGTTCTTC
j_gene: TRBJ2-5; d_gene: NA; v_gene: TRBV5-5; len: 16; abundance: NA; CDR3aa: CASSPPSGAWKETQYF; CDR3nt: TGTGCCAGCAGCCCGCCCTCTGGCGCGTGGAAAGAGACCCAGTACTTC
j_gene: TRBJ1-4; d_gene: TRBD1; v_gene: TRBV5-1; len: 15; abundance: many; CDR3aa: CASSPWTGSNEKLFF; CDR3nt: TGCGCCAGCAGCCCCTGGACAGGGAGTAATGAAAAACTGTTTTTT
j_gene: TRBJ2-2; d_gene: TRBD1; v_gene: TRBV29-1; len: 15; abundance: few; CDR3aa: CSANLQGADTGELFF; CDR3nt: TGCAGCGCCAATTTACAGGGGGCGGACACCGGGGAGCTGTTTTTT
j_gene: TRBJ2-7; d_gene: TRBD2; v_gene: TRBV12-3/TRBV12-4; len: 14; abundance: NA; CDR3aa: CASSLLAGSNEQYF; CDR3nt: TGTGCCAGCAGTTTACTAGCGGGATCCAACGAGCAGTACTTC
j_gene: TRBJ1-1; d_gene: NA; v_gene: TRBV12-3/TRBV12-4; len: 15; abundance: NA; CDR3aa: CASSLNQGLNTEAFF; CDR3nt: TGTGCCAGCAGTTTAAATCAGGGGTTGAACACTGAAGCTTTCTTT
j_gene: TRBJ2-7; d_gene: NA; v_gene: TRBV10-2; len: 14; abundance: once; CDR3aa: CASSTTGRTYEQYF; CDR3nt: TGCGCCAGCAGTACGACGGGGAGAACCTACGAGCAGTACTTC
j_gene: TRBJ2-1; d_gene: TRBD2; v_gene: TRBV6-2/TRBV6-3; len: 14; abundance: few; CDR3aa: CASNDGRAANEQFF; CDR3nt: TGTGCCAGCAACGACGGGAGGGCCGCCAATGAGCAGTTCTTC
j_gene: TRBJ2-1; d_gene: NA; v_gene: TRBV3-1; len: 14; abundance: few; CDR3aa: CASSLLASHDEQFF; CDR3nt: TGTGCCAGCAGCCTCCTGGCGTCCCACGATGAGCAGTTCTTC
j_gene: TRBJ2-5; d_gene: NA; v_gene: TRBV12-3/TRBV12-4; len: 14; abundance: NA; CDR3aa: CASNRGGSVETQYF; CDR3nt: TGTGCCAGCAACAGGGGGGGCAGCGTAGAGACCCAGTACTTC
j_gene: TRBJ1-4; d_gene: TRBD1; v_gene: TRBV5-1; len: 15; abundance: NA; CDR3aa: CASSANRGANEKLFF; CDR3nt: TGCGCCAGCAGCGCAAACAGGGGGGCTAATGAAAAACTGTTTTTT
j_gene: TRBJ2-1; d_gene: NA; v_gene: TRBV20-1; len: 14; abundance: few; CDR3aa: CSAKQGGSYNEQFF; CDR3nt: TGCAGTGCTAAGCAGGGGGGAAGCTACAATGAGCAGTTCTTC
j_gene: TRBJ2-7; d_gene: TRBD1; v_gene: TRBV25-1; len: 14; abundance: few; CDR3aa: CASSRWDSLYEQYF; CDR3nt: TGTGCCAGCAGTCGCTGGGACAGCCTCTACGAGCAGTACTTC
j_gene: TRBJ2-5; d_gene: NA; v_gene: TRBV6-2/TRBV6-3; len: 14; abundance: few; CDR3aa: CASSYYYIQETQYF; CDR3nt: TGTGCCAGCAGTTACTACTACATTCAAGAGACCCAGTACTTC
j_gene: TRBJ2-1; d_gene: NA; v_gene: TRBV20-1; len: 14; abundance: few; CDR3aa: CSASPNRVRYEQFF; CDR3nt: TGCAGTGCTAGCCCCAACAGGGTTAGGTATGAGCAGTTCTTC
j_gene: TRBJ2-5; d_gene: NA; v_gene: TRBV4-2; len: 15; abundance: few; CDR3aa: CASSQAPLSQETQYF; CDR3nt: TGTGCCAGCAGCCAAGCACCCCTGAGTCAAGAGACCCAGTACTTC
j_gene: TRBJ2-1; d_gene: TRBD1; v_gene: TRBV12-3/TRBV12-4; len: 14; abundance: NA; CDR3aa: CASSEGAFENEQFF; CDR3nt: TGTGCCAGCAGTGAGGGGGCTTTTGAAAATGAGCAGTTCTTC
j_gene: TRBJ1-6; d_gene: TRBD1; v_gene: TRBV20-1; len: 11; abundance: NA; CDR3aa: CSAGQASPLHF; CDR3nt: TGCAGTGCTGGACAGGCATCACCCCTCCACTTT
j_gene: TRBJ1-6; d_gene: TRBD1; v_gene: TRBV7-9; len: 16; abundance: few; CDR3aa: CASSLWTGGDNSPLHF; CDR3nt: TGTGCCAGCAGCTTGTGGACAGGGGGAGATAATTCACCCCTCCACTTT
j_gene: TRBJ2-7; d_gene: NA; v_gene: TRBV20-1; len: 15; abundance: NA; CDR3aa: CSAYSNRDGLYEQYF; CDR3nt: TGCAGTGCTTACTCCAACCGGGACGGACTCTACGAGCAGTACTTC
j_gene: TRBJ1-1; d_gene: NA; v_gene: TRBV15; len: 13; abundance: NA; CDR3aa: CATSRDANTEAFF; CDR3nt: TGTGCCACCAGCAGAGATGCGAACACTGAAGCTTTCTTT
j_gene: TRBJ2-1; d_gene: TRBD2; v_gene: TRBV7-8; len: 17; abundance: NA; CDR3aa: CASSLGGGSVAYNEQFF; CDR3nt: TGTGCCAGCAGCCTTGGCGGGGGATCCGTAGCCTACAATGAGCAGTTCTTC
j_gene: TRBJ2-2; d_gene: TRBD2; v_gene: TRBV6-5; len: 17; abundance: NA; CDR3aa: CASSYSFGGSSDGELFF; CDR3nt: TGTGCCAGCAGTTACTCTTTCGGCGGGAGTTCAGACGGGGAGCTGTTTTTT
j_gene: TRBJ2-7; d_gene: NA; v_gene: TRBV9; len: 14; abundance: few; CDR3aa: CASSVATASYEQYF; CDR3nt: TGTGCCAGCAGCGTAGCGACGGCCTCCTACGAGCAGTACTTC
j_gene: TRBJ2-7; d_gene: NA; v_gene: TRBV20-1; len: 13; abundance: NA; CDR3aa: CSAQDSSAGEQYF; CDR3nt: TGCAGTGCTCAGGACAGTTCCGCGGGGGAGCAGTACTTC
j_gene: TRBJ2-6; d_gene: TRBD1; v_gene: TRBV5-1; len: 17; abundance: NA; CDR3aa: CASSLSRTGVGANVLTF; CDR3nt: TGCGCCAGCAGCTTGTCCCGGACAGGGGTCGGGGCCAACGTCCTGACTTTC
j_gene: TRBJ1-1; d_gene: NA; v_gene: TRBV2; len: 13; abundance: few; CDR3aa: CASTSNQYTEAFF; CDR3nt: TGTGCCAGCACCTCCAACCAGTACACTGAAGCTTTCTTT
j_gene: TRBJ1-2; d_gene: NA; v_gene: TRBV14; len: 16; abundance: NA; CDR3aa: CASSQETSRTPIGYTF; CDR3nt: TGTGCCAGCAGCCAAGAAACTTCAAGGACTCCTATAGGCTACACCTTC
j_gene: TRBJ2-4; d_gene: NA; v_gene: TRBV5-1; len: 14; abundance: NA; CDR3aa: CASSLAGRGDIQYF; CDR3nt: TGCGCCAGCAGCTTGGCCGGCAGGGGGGACATTCAGTACTTC
j_gene: TRBJ2-2; d_gene: NA; v_gene: TRBV3-1; len: 13; abundance: NA; CDR3aa: CASSQVRVGELFF; CDR3nt: TGTGCCAGCAGCCAAGTACGCGTGGGGGAGCTGTTTTTT
j_gene: TRBJ2-3; d_gene: NA; v_gene: TRBV20-1; len: 13; abundance: NA; CDR3aa: CSARLASTDTQYF; CDR3nt: TGCAGTGCTAGACTAGCTAGCACAGATACGCAGTATTTT
j_gene: TRBJ1-2; d_gene: NA; v_gene: TRBV29-1; len: 15; abundance: NA; CDR3aa: CSVAPPGSQTYGYTF; CDR3nt: TGCAGCGTAGCTCCCCCGGGGAGTCAAACCTATGGCTACACCTTC
j_gene: TRBJ2-7; d_gene: NA; v_gene: TRBV11-2; len: 17; abundance: NA; CDR3aa: CASSFPLMATGVYEQYF; CDR3nt: TGTGCCAGCAGCTTCCCCCTAATGGCGACAGGAGTCTACGAGCAGTACTTC
j_gene: TRBJ2-2; d_gene: TRBD2; v_gene: TRBV5-1; len: 17; abundance: NA; CDR3aa: CASSPLASSGATGELFF; CDR3nt: TGCGCCAGCAGCCCTCTGGCTTCTAGCGGGGCAACCGGGGAGCTGTTTTTT
j_gene: TRBJ2-1; d_gene: TRBD1; v_gene: TRBV10-1; len: 14; abundance: NA; CDR3aa: CASSAGQGSGEQFF; CDR3nt: TGCGCCAGCAGTGCAGGACAGGGGTCCGGTGAGCAGTTCTTC
j_gene: TRBJ1-3; d_gene: NA; v_gene: TRBV20-1; len: 14; abundance: NA; CDR3aa: CSASRDTTGNTIYF; CDR3nt: TGCAGTGCTTCGCGGGACACAACTGGAAACACCATATATTTT
j_gene: TRBJ2-7; d_gene: TRBD1; v_gene: TRBV3-1; len: 14; abundance: NA; CDR3aa: CASSPRTGVHEQYF; CDR3nt: TGTGCCAGCAGCCCCCGGACAGGGGTACACGAGCAGTACTTC
j_gene: TRBJ1-3; d_gene: TRBD1; v_gene: TRBV20-1; len: 14; abundance: few; CDR3aa: CSAKKGAAGNTIYF; CDR3nt: TGCAGTGCAAAGAAGGGGGCCGCTGGAAACACCATATATTTT
j_gene: TRBJ1-1; d_gene: TRBD1; v_gene: TRBV12-3/TRBV12-4; len: 14; abundance: NA; CDR3aa: CASSGRQGYTEAFF; CDR3nt: TGTGCCAGCAGTGGGCGACAGGGGTACACTGAAGCTTTCTTT
j_gene: TRBJ1-1; d_gene: NA; v_gene: TRBV7-9; len: 15; abundance: NA; CDR3aa: CASSSTGPRYTEAFF; CDR3nt: TGTGCCAGCAGCTCAACCGGGCCCCGTTACACTGAAGCTTTCTTT
j_gene: TRBJ2-2; d_gene: NA; v_gene: TRBV20-1; len: 14; abundance: NA; CDR3aa: CSAKGQVDTGELFF; CDR3nt: TGCAGTGCTAAGGGGCAGGTGGACACCGGGGAGCTGTTTTTT
j_gene: TRBJ2-3; d_gene: NA; v_gene: TRBV20-1; len: 10; abundance: NA; CDR3aa: CSVPGYTQYF; CDR3nt: TGCAGTGTACCCGGGTATACGCAGTATTTT